Reported below is one T cell receptor (beta chain). The antigen remains unidentified. All donors were Caucasian adults living in Nashville, Tennessee. From germline, CDR1 is MDHEN and CDR2 SYDVKM. V was shortened by 5 bases and J by 16 bases, with 21 bases between the two germline ends. This CDR3 contains 13 residues. This sample stems from a study of shared clonotypes between healthy human individuals. Study-level information: Per donor, three plates held CD4 naive cells, three held CD4 memory, two held CD8 naive and one held CD8 memory. The study's findings and limits: Naive subsets generally exceeded memory subsets in estimated richness. Sorted-subset sequencing was shown by rarefaction to be incomplete despite large depth.

TCRdb keeps only in-frame clones here, not all; method: immunoSEQ multiplex PCR. The repertoire consists of 950,000 to 1,100,000 clones, with approximately 80% occurring once and the leading ten covering around 0.61%. Material for sequencing was memory CD4+ T cells from PBMCs. The subset denotes: CD45RA-negative fraction. This chain joins TRBV28 and TRBJ2-1, with D tentatively TRBD1 (6 bases). The sequence derives from a man aged 18 to 30 in good health. Some clones in this sample may be carry-over from other donors' samples. CDR3 protein: CASSTGTIVRGFF. The DNA of the CDR3 is TGTGCCAGCAGTACCGGGACAATCGTTAGGGGATTCTTC.